The 10 T cell receptor beta chains given below trace back to one sample, sequenced in a study of human T cells and chemical hapten exposure. Time point: pre-sensitization, week 0. Treatment reported: therapeutic diphenylcyclopropenone sensitization with weekly scalp DPC. Using its own MiXCR run on the RACE reads, TCRdb lists one record per CDR3 protein. This sample yields approximately 320,000 distinct CDR3 sequences, of which about 5.4% are seen a single time; about 8.7% belongs to the top ten. This specimen consisted of whole blood, obtained in connection with sensitization to the hapten diphenylcyclopropenone (DPC). The receptors originated from a woman aged 18-29 years with alopecia areata. Some clones in this sample may be carry-over from other donors' samples.

J is TRBJ2-5 and V is TRBV4-3; 7 nucleotides line up with TRBD2. Germline V CDR1 and CDR2: LGHNA, YSLEER. V shed 0 bases, J shed 3 bases, and the junction held 4 bases outside the gene matches. This CDR3 is 15 amino acids long. CDR3 amino acids: CASSQDWRGKETQYF. In DNA form, the CDR3 reads TGCGCCAGCAGCCAAGATTGGCGGGGGAAAGAGACCCAGTACTTC.

The V call is TRBV6-5, the J call TRBJ2-3; TRBD2 aligns across 7 bases. The J segment lost 2 bases and the V segment lost 1 base, leaving 9 bases of the junction unmatched. This CDR3 spans 17 amino acids. Germline-derived CDR1 and CDR2 are MNHEY and SVGAGI. The CDR3 region is CASSYFSPAGNTDTQYF. The CDR3 DNA reads as TGTGCCAGCAGTTACTTTAGTCCAGCGGGGAACACAGATACGCAGTATTTT.

This clonotype has ten or more counts. The chain couples TRBV19 to TRBJ1-2, with D unclear. V was trimmed by 0 bases and J by 8 bases, leaving 13 bases between them. The CDR3 has 14 amino acids. CDR1 is LNHDA and CDR2 is SQIVND in the germline V gene (reference sequence). The CDR3 DNA sequence: TGTGCCAGTAGTATAGAGGTCGCGAGGACGGGCTACACCTTC. Protein product: CASSIEVARTGYTF.

This clonotype was detected ten times or more. The chain combines TRBV7-2 with TRBJ2-7, with D possibly being TRBD1 or TRBD2 (5 bases each). Germline-derived CDR1 and CDR2 are SGHTA and FQGNSA. Trimming removed 5 bases at V and 3 bases at J, with 8 bases between. CDR3 length: 12 residues. The CDR3 DNA follows: TGTGCCAGCAGCCGGGACGGCTACGAGCAGTACTTC. It encodes CASSRDGYEQYF.

The chain combines TRBV28 with TRBJ1-6; TRBD1 matches 7 bases. The CDR3 is 15 amino acids. Losses at the gene ends were 5 bases for V and 4 bases for J; bases not matched to a gene: 5. Per the germline V gene, CDR1 is MDHEN and CDR2 is SYDVKM. CDR3 coding DNA: TGTGCCAGCAGTCCGACAGGGTATTATAATTCACCCCTCCACTTT. Amino acids: CASSPTGYYNSPLHF.

There are a few counts of this clonotype. The chain links TRBV6-4 to TRBJ2-3; 10 nucleotides match TRBD2. The CDR3 runs to 16 residues. CDR1 is MRHNA and CDR2 is SNTAGT in the germline V gene. With V trimmed by 5 bases and J by 2 bases, 7 bases remained unmatched. CDR3 sequence: CASSKTSGGATDTQYF. The CDR3 bases are TGTGCCAGCAGTAAGACAAGCGGGGGGGCCACAGATACGCAGTATTTT.

Many counts were recorded for this clonotype. For the CDR3, the DNA is TGCAGTGCTAGAGCTGAATGGAGCACCGGGGAGCTGTTTTTT. It specifies CSARAEWSTGELFF. The rearrangement joins TRBV20-1 to TRBJ2-2; D gene unclear. In germline, CDR1 is DFQATT, CDR2 SNEGSKA (reference sequence). The length of the CDR3 is 14 residues. V shed 1 base and J shed 4 bases, with 10 bases lying between them.

The J gene is TRBJ2-7, the V gene TRBV20-1; D is possibly TRBD1 (5 bases). The CDR3 is 12 residues long. Germline assignment: CDR1 DFQATT and CDR2 SNEGSKA (reference sequence). The V gene lost 3 bases and the J gene lost 4 bases, with 10 bases spanning the gap. The CDR3, as DNA: TGCAGTGCTAGGATGACAGAGTACGAGCAGTACTTC. Its protein product is CSARMTEYEQYF.

This clonotype was counted at least ten times. This chain joins TRBV7-2 and TRBJ2-3, with D unresolved. Trimming left V 2 bases short and J 0 bases short, with 6 bases between. The CDR3 is made up of 14 amino acids. Germline assignment: CDR1 SGHTA and CDR2 FQGNSA. The CDR3 DNA sequence: TGTGCCAGCAGCTTACAGGCCAGCACAGATACGCAGTATTTT. Its protein is CASSLQASTDTQYF. Combining the CDR3 with reference TRBV7-2 and TRBJ2-3 gives the whole variable domain GAGVSQSPSNKVTEKGKDVELRCDPISGHTALYWYRQSLGQGLEFLIYFQGNSAPDKSGLPSDRFSAERTGGSVSTLTIQRTQQEDSAVYLCASSLQASTDTQYFGPGTRLTVL.

This clonotype turned up a few times. V usage is TRBV25-1 and J usage is TRBJ1-2; unclear D gene. Deletions cut 3 bases from V and 6 bases from J, with 14 bases between. CDR1 and CDR2 from the germline V gene are MGHDK and SYGVNS. This CDR3 has 14 amino acids. The CDR3 bases are TGTGCCAGCAGTGACCCTACTACAAGAAATGGCTACACCTTC. Protein product: CASSDPTTRNGYTF.